This note documents a single TCR beta chain sequence. The data stem from a study of blood T cell repertoires in COVID-19. It was within 2 weeks before study entry that exposed participants met a COVID-19 case. Sequencing was performed with immunoSEQ multiplex PCR; in TCRdb, only in-frame clones are kept and a portion is missing. The sample carries around 250,000 clones, about 87% recorded once. The receptor comes from a woman aged 40 to 50 who had been exposed to COVID-19. Specimen: PBMCs or T cells enriched from blood (not recorded which).

The DNA of the CDR3 is TGTGCCAGCAGCTTACTGACAGGCCATGAAAAACTGTTTTTT. Amino acid sequence: CASSLLTGHEKLFF. The chain carries TRBV7-9 and TRBJ1-4, with D tentatively TRBD1 (6 bases). With 2 bases removed from V and 6 bases from J, the gap between germline ends came to 10 bases. The V gene's germline CDR1 is SEHNR and CDR2 FQNEAQ (reference sequence). The CDR3 runs to 14 residues. Full variable domain (remainder filled in from reference TRBV7-9 and TRBJ1-4): DTGVSQNPRHKITKRGQNVTFRCDPISEHNRLYWYRQTLGQGPEFLTYFQNEAQLEKSRLLSDRFSAERPKGSFSTLEIQRTEQGDSAMYLCASSLLTGHEKLFFGSGTQLSVL.